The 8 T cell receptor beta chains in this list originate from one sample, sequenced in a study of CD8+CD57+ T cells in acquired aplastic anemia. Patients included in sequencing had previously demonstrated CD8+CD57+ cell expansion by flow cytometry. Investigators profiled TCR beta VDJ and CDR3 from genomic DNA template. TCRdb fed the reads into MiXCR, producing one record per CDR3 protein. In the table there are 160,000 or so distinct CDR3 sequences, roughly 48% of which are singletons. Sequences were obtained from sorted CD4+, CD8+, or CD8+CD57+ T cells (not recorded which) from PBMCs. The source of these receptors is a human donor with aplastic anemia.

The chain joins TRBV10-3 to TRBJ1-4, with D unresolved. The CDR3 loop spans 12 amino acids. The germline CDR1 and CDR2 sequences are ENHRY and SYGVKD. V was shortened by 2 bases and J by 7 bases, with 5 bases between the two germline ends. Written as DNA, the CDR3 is TGTGCCATCAGTGAGGACGGTGAAAAACTGTTTTTT. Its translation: CAISEDGEKLFF.

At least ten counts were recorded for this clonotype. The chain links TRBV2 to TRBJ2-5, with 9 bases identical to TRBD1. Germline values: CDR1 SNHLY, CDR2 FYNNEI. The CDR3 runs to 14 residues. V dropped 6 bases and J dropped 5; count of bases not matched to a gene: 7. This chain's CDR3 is CASSQTGGWETQYF. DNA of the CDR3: TGTGCCAGCAGCCAGACAGGGGGGTGGGAGACCCAGTACTTC.

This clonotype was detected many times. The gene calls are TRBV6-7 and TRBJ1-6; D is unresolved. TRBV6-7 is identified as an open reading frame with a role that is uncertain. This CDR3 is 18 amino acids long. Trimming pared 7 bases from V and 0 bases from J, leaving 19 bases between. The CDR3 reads CASNPDVGHSSYNSPLHF. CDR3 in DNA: TGTGCCAGCAACCCCGACGTTGGCCACAGCTCCTATAATTCACCCCTCCACTTT.

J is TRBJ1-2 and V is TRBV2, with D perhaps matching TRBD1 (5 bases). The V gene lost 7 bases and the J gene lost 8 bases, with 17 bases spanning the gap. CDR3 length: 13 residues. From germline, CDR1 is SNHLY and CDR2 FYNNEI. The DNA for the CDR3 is TGTGCCAGCAAACGGGACGGTCAAGGGGGCTACACCTTC. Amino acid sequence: CASKRDGQGGYTF.

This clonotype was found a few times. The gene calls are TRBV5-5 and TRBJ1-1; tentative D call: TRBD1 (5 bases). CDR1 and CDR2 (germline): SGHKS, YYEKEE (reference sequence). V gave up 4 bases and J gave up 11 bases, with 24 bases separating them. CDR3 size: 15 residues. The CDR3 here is CASSASGGFNGGAFF. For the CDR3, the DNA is TGTGCCAGCAGCGCAAGTGGGGGGTTCAACGGTGGGGCTTTCTTT.

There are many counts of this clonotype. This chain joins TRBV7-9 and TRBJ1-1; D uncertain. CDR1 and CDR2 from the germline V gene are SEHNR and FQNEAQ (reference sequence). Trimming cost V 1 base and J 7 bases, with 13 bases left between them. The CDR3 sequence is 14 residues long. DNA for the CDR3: TGTGCCAGCAGCTTAGACTATAGACCCCTTGAAGCTTTCTTT. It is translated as CASSLDYRPLEAFF. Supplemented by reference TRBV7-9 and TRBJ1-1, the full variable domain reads DTGVSQNPRHKITKRGQNVTFRCDPISEHNRLYWYRQTLGQGPEFLTYFQNEAQLEKSRLLSDRFSAERPKGSFSTLEIQRTEQGDSAMYLCASSLDYRPLEAFFGQGTRLTVV.

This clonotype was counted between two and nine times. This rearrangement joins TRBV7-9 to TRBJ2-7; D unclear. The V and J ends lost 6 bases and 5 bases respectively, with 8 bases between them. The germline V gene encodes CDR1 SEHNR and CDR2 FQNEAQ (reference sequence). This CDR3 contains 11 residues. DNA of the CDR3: TGTGCCAGCAGTTTCCGCGACGAGCAGTACTTC. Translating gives CASSFRDEQYF. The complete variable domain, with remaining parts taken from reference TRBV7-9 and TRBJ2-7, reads DTGVSQNPRHKITKRGQNVTFRCDPISEHNRLYWYRQTLGQGPEFLTYFQNEAQLEKSRLLSDRFSAERPKGSFSTLEIQRTEQGDSAMYLCASSFRDEQYFGPGTRLTVT.

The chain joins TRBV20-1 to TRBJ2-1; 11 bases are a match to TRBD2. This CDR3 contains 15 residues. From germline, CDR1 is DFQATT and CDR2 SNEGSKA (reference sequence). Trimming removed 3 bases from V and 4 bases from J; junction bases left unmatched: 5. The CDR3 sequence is CSAREGLAAYNEQFF. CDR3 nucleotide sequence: TGCAGTGCTAGGGAGGGACTAGCGGCTTACAATGAGCAGTTCTTC.